Each of the 20 T cell receptor beta chains below was sequenced from the same sample in a study of cytomegalovirus exposure and HLA in healthy donors. PCR was performed using 60 Vbeta and 13 Jbeta primers. The protocol was immunoSEQ multiplex PCR, while the TCRdb copy is restricted to in-frame clones and leaves out a portion. Of around 150,000 clones in the sample, around 60% were seen once. Material: PBMCs. The receptors were sampled from a woman aged 60 to 75 in good health and CMV-seropositive.

The count of this clone is one. The chain employs TRBV19 and TRBJ1-1, with D tentatively TRBD1 (5 bases). The germline CDR1 and CDR2 sequences are LNHDA and SQIVND (reference sequence). The V end lost 7 bases, the J end lost 1 base, and 19 bases lay between the germline ends. The CDR3 is 16 residues long. CDR3 residues: CASTPRQNGWNTEAFF. As DNA, the CDR3 is TGTGCCAGTACCCCTAGACAGAATGGGTGGAACACTGAAGCTTTCTTT.

The chain couples TRBV4-1 to TRBJ1-2; 12 bases match TRBD1. Trimming took 4 bases from V and 8 from J; bases not matched to a gene: 8. Germline V gives CDR1 MGHRA, CDR2 YSYEKL. This CDR3 is built from 15 residues. Written as DNA, the CDR3 is TGCGCCAGCAGCCCGGGACAGGGGGCCCCCTGGGGCTACACCTTC. It yields the protein CASSPGQGAPWGYTF.

This chain connects TRBV4-3 to TRBJ2-1; D not certain. The CDR3 has 15 amino acids. Deletions cut 4 bases from V and 5 bases from J, with 15 bases between. CDR1 and CDR2 (germline): LGHNA, YSLEER. For the CDR3, the DNA is TGCGCCAGCAGCCCCAAGATTAGCAGACACAATGAGCAGTTCTTC. It encodes CASSPKISRHNEQFF.

The V and J genes are TRBV25-1 and TRBJ1-6; 7 bases line up with TRBD1. The CDR3 runs to 14 residues. V was pared by 5 bases and J by 5 bases, with 3 bases of the junction left unmatched. The germline V gene encodes CDR1 MGHDK and CDR2 SYGVNS. The DNA of the CDR3 is TGTGCCAGCAGTTTAGGGGGCAATAATTCACCCCTCCACTTT. Protein sequence: CASSLGGNNSPLHF.

This clone was observed a few times. This CDR3 is CASSGGTGTGELFF. The CDR3 DNA is TGCGCCAGCAGCGGAGGGACCGGCACCGGGGAGCTGTTTTTT. The V call is TRBV4-1, the J call TRBJ2-2, with TRBD2 as a possible D gene (6 bases). CDR3 length: 14 amino acids. CDR1 is MGHRA, CDR2 YSYEKL, per germline. V lost 5 bases and J lost 4, with 11 bases in between.

In DNA, the CDR3 is TGCGCCAGCAGCCAAGATCTGATTCTCGGGTACAATGAGCAGTTCTTC. Translated: CASSQDLILGYNEQFF. V is TRBV4-3 and J is TRBJ2-1; D not resolved. V was trimmed by 0 bases and J by 4 bases, leaving 13 bases between them. The CDR3 length is 16 residues. Germline-derived CDR1 and CDR2 are LGHNA and YSLEER.

The chain is built from TRBV7-6 and TRBJ1-4; D unclear. V was clipped by 4 bases and J by 8 bases, with 11 bases between them. The CDR3 extends over 13 amino acids. In germline, CDR1 is SGHVS, CDR2 FNYEAQ. The CDR3 loop is CASSSDTQEKLFF. The CDR3 region has the DNA TGTGCCAGCAGCTCTGACACACAAGAAAAACTGTTTTTT.

With regard to this clone: The sample contains more than one DNA sequence encoding this CDR3. The V and J genes are TRBV28 and TRBJ2-7; the D is unclear. The V and J ends lost 2 bases and 4 bases respectively, with 6 bases between them. The V gene's germline CDR1 is MDHEN and CDR2 SYDVKM. This CDR3 is 12 amino acids long. The CDR3 reads CASSLTLYEQYF. CDR3 in DNA: TGTGCCAGCAGTTTAACTTTGTACGAGCAGTACTTC.

This chain connects TRBV11-3 to TRBJ2-2, with 7 bases that match TRBD1. The CDR3 spans 16 residues. CDR1 SGHNT and CDR2 YENEEA come from the germline V gene. The V gene end was trimmed by 5 bases and the J gene end by 0 bases; junction bases not matched to a gene: 6. The CDR3 reads CASSRQGNSNTGELFF. DNA for the CDR3: TGTGCCAGCAGCCGACAGGGCAACTCGAACACCGGGGAGCTGTTTTTT.

The genes are TRBV2 and TRBJ2-1; 13 nucleotides line up with TRBD2. J was trimmed by 10 bases and V by 4 bases; bases with no gene match: 4. Germline CDR1 reads SNHLY; CDR2 reads FYNNEI. This CDR3 has 14 residues. Here the CDR3 reads CASSVRTSGGEQFF. The CDR3 region has the DNA TGTGCCAGCAGTGTGCGGACTAGCGGGGGAGAGCAGTTCTTC. The full variable domain, its missing parts supplied by reference TRBV2 and TRBJ2-1, is EPEVTQTPSHQVTQMGQEVILRCVPISNHLYFYWYRQILGQKVEFLVSFYNNEISEKSEIFDDQFSVERPDGSNFTLKIRSTKLEDSAMYFCASSVRTSGGEQFFGPGTRLTVL.

In its sample, this clone was seen a few times. The chain is built from TRBV7-9 and TRBJ2-7, with D possibly matching TRBD2 (6 bases). The CDR3 runs to 16 residues. Trimming pared 5 bases from V and 0 bases from J, leaving 17 bases between. Germline CDR1 SEHNR, CDR2 FQNEAQ (reference sequence). The CDR3 DNA is TGTGCCAGCAGCCCCTCGACGGGCGGGAACTCCTACGAGCAGTACTTC. This gives the protein CASSPSTGGNSYEQYF.

This chain connects TRBV9 to TRBJ2-5; TRBD1 matches 7 bases. In germline, CDR1 is SGDLS, CDR2 YYNGEE. This CDR3 spans 16 amino acids. The trim removed 4 bases at V and 5 bases at J, leaving 14 bases unmatched. The CDR3 nucleotides are TGTGCCAGCAGCACCGGGGTACAGGGGTCGGGGGAGACCCAGTACTTC. Its protein is CASSTGVQGSGETQYF.

The chain links TRBV27 to TRBJ2-7; 12 nucleotides align to TRBD2. Germline loops: CDR1 MNHEY, CDR2 SMNVEV (reference sequence). The CDR3 consists of 15 residues. V lost 5 bases to trimming and J lost 6 bases; unmatched junction nucleotides: 8. CDR3 DNA sequence: TGTGCCAGCAGTGAACTAGCGGGAGGAAACCCCGAGCAGTACTTC. Its translation: CASSELAGGNPEQYF.

The rearrangement uses TRBV27 and TRBJ2-3, with TRBD2 matching 7 bases. This CDR3 comprises 13 residues. The junction had 5 bases not matched to a gene; V was cut back by 6 bases and J by 5 bases. Germline V CDR1 and CDR2: MNHEY, SMNVEV (reference sequence). CDR3 in DNA: TGTGCCAGCAGGGGGGGGTGGGGAGATACGCAGTATTTT. Its translation is CASRGGWGDTQYF.

This chain uses TRBV7-9 with TRBJ1-1; possibly TRBD1 for D (5 bases). This CDR3 is 15 amino acids long. Germline V gene sequence: CDR1 SEHNR, CDR2 FQNEAQ (reference sequence). The V gene lost 5 bases and the J gene lost 3 bases, with 16 bases spanning the gap. CDR3 nucleotide sequence: TGTGCCAGCAGCAGGGGAGGTTCTGTCGACACTGAAGCTTTCTTT. Its protein is CASSRGGSVDTEAFF.

The chain is built from TRBV30 and TRBJ1-1, with D possibly TRBD1 on 5 matching bases. CDR1 GTSNPN and CDR2 SVGIG come from the germline V gene (reference sequence). Deletions cut 4 bases from V and 4 bases from J, with 13 bases between. The CDR3 runs to 13 residues. The CDR3 loop reads CAWTNNGATEAFF. The CDR3 DNA sequence: TGTGCCTGGACCAATAATGGGGCCACTGAAGCTTTCTTT. Full variable domain (missing parts from reference TRBV30 and TRBJ1-1): SQTIHQWPATLVQPVGSPLSLECTVEGTSNPNLYWYRQAAGRGLQLLFYSVGIGQISSEVPQNLSASRPQDRQFILSSKKLLLSDSGFYLCAWTNNGATEAFFGQGTRLTVV.

For the CDR3, the DNA is TGTGCCAGCAGCTTAGGCAGCAGGAAGGACACTGAAGCTTTCTTT. Translation gives CASSLGSRKDTEAFF. V gene TRBV7-2 combines with J gene TRBJ1-1; D is unclear. CDR3 length equals 15 residues. Germline CDR1 reads SGHTA; CDR2 reads FQGNSA. V lost 1 base to trimming and J lost 3 bases, with 12 bases between them.

Remarks on this clone: Germline and junction disagree at one end, which may indicate a read error. The V and J genes are TRBV4-3 and TRBJ1-1; D perhaps matches TRBD1 (5 bases). CDR3 length: 14 amino acids. From germline, CDR1 is LGHNA and CDR2 YSLEER. The CDR3 here is CDSSRILTETEAFF. CDR3 in DNA: TGCGACAGCAGCCGAATCCTGACAGAGACTGAAGCTTTCTTT.

V is TRBV2 and J is TRBJ2-3; perhaps TRBD2 as D (5 bases). The CDR3 has 15 residues. Trimming removed 4 bases at V and 1 base at J, with 12 bases between. Germline lookup yields CDR1 SNHLY and CDR2 FYNNEI. CDR3 nucleotides: TGTGCCAGCAGTGGGCTAGCCCTTGGCACAGATACGCAGTATTTT. Its protein is CASSGLALGTDTQYF.

V usage is TRBV27 and J usage is TRBJ1-1; D unresolved. Germline values: CDR1 MNHEY, CDR2 SMNVEV (reference sequence). This CDR3 has 13 residues. The ends were cut back, 0 bases at V and 7 bases at J, with 9 bases in the middle. CDR3 coding DNA: TGTGCCAGCAGTTTATCGCCAGGCCTTGAAGCTTTCTTT. Translation gives CASSLSPGLEAFF.